These 21 T cell receptor beta chains originate from one sample sequenced in a study of blood T cell repertoires in COVID-19. Produced via immunoSEQ multiplex PCR; TCRdb's table is partial and in-frame only. This table holds roughly 250,000 clones, 80% to 90% found once. The sequenced sample was peripheral blood. The receptors come from a man aged 25-40 years with acute or convalescent COVID-19.

The V gene is TRBV18, the J gene TRBJ2-2; the match to TRBD1 covers 7 bases. Germline V lookup: CDR1 KGHSH, CDR2 LQKENI. Germline trimming cut 6 bases from V and 4 bases from J; bases unmatched to any gene: 8. The CDR3 extends over 15 amino acids. The CDR3 sequence: CASSPGQRPTGELFF. The CDR3 bases are TGTGCCAGCTCGCCGGGACAGAGGCCCACCGGGGAGCTGTTTTTT.

This chain joins TRBV7-2 and TRBJ1-2; D remains unclear. V lost 0 bases and J 4 bases, leaving 6 bases between the germline ends. CDR1 SGHTA and CDR2 FQGNSA come from the germline V gene. The CDR3 extends over 13 amino acids. CDR3 sequence reads: CASSLALSYGYTF. DNA of the CDR3: TGTGCCAGCAGCTTAGCTCTTAGCTATGGCTACACCTTC.

This chain uses TRBV27 with TRBJ2-7; TRBD1 might be the D (5 bases). The germline V gene has CDR1 MNHEY and CDR2 SMNVEV (reference sequence). V lost 5 bases and J lost 2, with 16 bases in between. The CDR3 is 15 amino acids. DNA of the CDR3: TGTGCCAGCAGTCCCCAATCCAGGGTGACCTACGAGCAGTACTTC. Protein: CASSPQSRVTYEQYF.

This clone has just one count. The J gene is TRBJ2-1, the V gene TRBV3-1 (or the pseudogene TRBV3-2); 8 bases are a match to TRBD2. The CDR3 loop spans 15 amino acids. CDR1 and CDR2 (germline): LGHDT, YNNKEL (reference sequence). The V segment lost 6 bases and the J segment 5 bases; nucleotides outside the gene matches: 9. As DNA, the CDR3 is TGTGCCAGCAGATTTACTAGCGGTGGTAACAATGAGCAGTTCTTC. Its translation: CASRFTSGGNNEQFF.

This chain connects TRBV3-1 (or the pseudogene TRBV3-2) to TRBJ2-1, with D unresolved. V was shortened by 0 bases and J by 0 bases, with 18 bases between the two germline ends. The germline V gene encodes CDR1 LGHDT and CDR2 YNNKEL (reference sequence). The CDR3 contains 19 residues. The DNA for the CDR3 is TGTGCCAGCAGCCAAGAAGATGGGCAGGTGTGGTACTCCTACAATGAGCAGTTCTTC. Residues: CASSQEDGQVWYSYNEQFF.

This clone appeared once. The chain uses TRBV5-4 and TRBJ2-7; 8 bases agree with TRBD2. From germline, CDR1 is SGHNT and CDR2 YYREEE (reference sequence). The CDR3 is 16 residues long. J gave up 4 bases and V 4 bases, and 13 bases lay outside the gene matches. The CDR3 region has the DNA TGTGCCAGCAGCCCCTCACTGGAGCGGGGGCTGTACGAGCAGTACTTC. It encodes CASSPSLERGLYEQYF. Looking up the rest from reference TRBV5-4 and TRBJ2-7 gives the full variable domain: ETGVTQSPTHLIKTRGQQVTLRCSSQSGHNTVSWYQQALGQGPQFIFQYYREEENGRGNFPPRFSGLQFPNYSSELNVNALELDDSALYLCASSPSLERGLYEQYFGPGTRLTVT.

The rearrangement uses TRBV7-9 and TRBJ2-2, with 15 nucleotides matching TRBD2. Germline assignment: CDR1 SEHNR and CDR2 FQNEAQ (reference sequence). Trimming at V came to 5 bases and at J to 5 bases, leaving 9 bases not matched to a gene. The CDR3 has 18 residues. CDR3 residues: CASSHGTSGRLGTGELFF. In DNA, the CDR3 is TGTGCCAGCAGCCATGGGACTAGCGGGAGGCTGGGGACCGGGGAGCTGTTTTTT.

The gene calls are TRBV19 and TRBJ1-6; 11 bases agree with TRBD1. The CDR3 is made up of 15 amino acids. Germline V gives CDR1 LNHDA, CDR2 SQIVND (reference sequence). The V and J ends lost 9 bases and 9 bases, in that order; junction bases with no gene match: 10. CDR3 DNA: TGTGCCAGCCACGCACGGGACAGGGGGTTTTCACCCCTCCACTTT. Its translation is CASHARDRGFSPLHF.

The V and J genes are TRBV5-7 and TRBJ1-2; 7 bases map to TRBD1. TRBV5-7 is known as an ORF, though its function is uncertain. CDR3 length: 15 amino acids. The J segment lost 5 bases and the V segment lost 5 bases, leaving 12 bases of the junction unmatched. This chain's CDR3 is CASSPLGTVPYGYTF. The CDR3 region has the DNA TGTGCCAGCAGTCCCCTCGGGACAGTGCCGTATGGCTACACCTTC.

This clone was seen once. This rearrangement joins TRBV6-5 to TRBJ2-1, with D perhaps TRBD1 (5 bases). In germline, CDR1 is MNHEY, CDR2 SVGAGI. This CDR3 region has 13 residues. V gave up 0 bases and J gave up 7 bases, with 7 bases separating them. This CDR3 is CASSYSKGNEQFF. CDR3 sequence (DNA): TGTGCCAGCAGTTACTCGAAGGGGAATGAGCAGTTCTTC.

The chain has TRBV15 and TRBJ2-7, with D tentatively TRBD1 (6 bases). Germline CDR1 is LNHNV and CDR2 is YYDKDF (reference sequence). V gave up 2 bases and J gave up 7 bases, with 9 bases separating them. The CDR3 has 12 amino acids. CDR3 region: CATSRTGLEQYF. The CDR3 nucleotides read TGTGCCACCAGCAGAACAGGGCTAGAGCAGTACTTC.

V usage is TRBV6-2 or TRBV6-3 and J usage is TRBJ1-1; D might be TRBD1 (5 bases). The CDR3 totals 16 residues. Trimming shortened V by 2 bases and J by 1 base, and 14 bases separated the two germline ends. Germline V gives CDR1 MNHEY, CDR2 SVGEGT. This CDR3 reads CASSYSRAPTNTEAFF. The CDR3 DNA reads TGTGCCAGCAGTTACAGCAGGGCCCCGACGAACACTGAAGCTTTCTTT.

The genes are TRBV29-1 and TRBJ2-3; TRBD1 is a possible D gene (6 bases). V gave up 6 bases and J gave up 5 bases, with 9 bases separating them. CDR1 and CDR2 from the germline V gene are SQVTM and ANQGSEA. This CDR3 spans 11 amino acids. DNA for the CDR3: TGCAGCGTGGCCAGGGGAGATACGCAGTATTTT. It translates to CSVARGDTQYF.

There are a few counts of this clone. The chain links TRBV28 to TRBJ2-1; TRBD2 matches at 9 bases. Per germline, CDR1 MDHEN and CDR2 SYDVKM. Unmatched junction bases numbered 10, after V lost 3 bases and J lost 10 bases. The CDR3 runs 15 residues. This chain's CDR3 is CASSLALAGTREQFF. The CDR3 nucleotides are TGTGCCAGCAGTTTGGCCCTAGCGGGAACACGGGAGCAGTTCTTC.

This chain connects TRBV10-3 to TRBJ1-3; no clear D gene. This CDR3 spans 16 amino acids. V lost 2 bases and J 2 bases, leaving 13 bases between the germline ends. Germline values: CDR1 ENHRY, CDR2 SYGVKD. CDR3 residues: CAISEGEIGTGNTIYF. DNA of the CDR3: TGTGCCATCAGTGAGGGGGAGATTGGGACTGGAAACACCATATATTTT.

V is TRBV3-1 (or the pseudogene TRBV3-2) and J is TRBJ2-1; 11 bases agree with TRBD2. Germline V gene lookup returns CDR1 LGHDT and CDR2 YNNKEL (reference sequence). Trimming removed 5 bases from V and 8 bases from J; junction bases left unmatched: 11. CDR3 length: 16 residues. CDR3 in DNA: TGTGCCAGCAGCTATCGTAGCGGGAGGGCCAGGGATGAGCAGTTCTTC. Protein: CASSYRSGRARDEQFF.

The gene calls are TRBV6-5 and TRBJ2-7; 11 nucleotides line up with TRBD2. Looked up from germline, CDR1 is MNHEY and CDR2 is SVGAGI. Trimming removed 6 bases from V and 3 bases from J; junction bases left unmatched: 4. The CDR3 totals 14 residues. In nucleotides, the CDR3 is TGTGCCAGCAGCACTAGCGGGGGATACTACGAGCAGTACTTC. This codes for CASSTSGGYYEQYF.

The chain links TRBV5-1 to TRBJ2-1; TRBD2 matches at 7 bases. Trimming cost V 0 bases and J 6 bases; bases outside gene matches: 12. Germline loops: CDR1 SGHRS, CDR2 YFSETQ. This CDR3 has 17 residues. The DNA of the CDR3 is TGCGCCAGCAGCTTGGCCAGCCCCTCCAGCGGGATCAATGAGCAGTTCTTC. Translated, it gives CASSLASPSSGINEQFF.

This clone was seen a few times. The V call is TRBV25-1, the J call TRBJ2-2, with TRBD1 matching over 9 bases. Germline values: CDR1 MGHDK, CDR2 SYGVNS. The trim removed 7 bases at V and 4 bases at J, leaving 10 bases unmatched. This CDR3 is built from 16 residues. The chain's CDR3 is CASTPGTGLGTGELFF. CDR3 nucleotide sequence: TGTGCCAGCACCCCCGGGACAGGGTTAGGCACCGGGGAGCTGTTTTTT.

The CDR3 region has the DNA TGCGCCAGCAGCTTCTCTAACGGGGAGCTGTTTTTT. Amino acid sequence: CASSFSNGELFF. This chain uses TRBV4-1 with TRBJ2-2; no clear D gene. Germline loops: CDR1 MGHRA, CDR2 YSYEKL. With 5 bases removed from V and 7 bases from J, the gap between germline ends came to 8 bases. The CDR3 extends over 12 amino acids.

This chain uses TRBV10-1 with TRBJ2-1; 10 bases agree with TRBD2. The CDR3 contains 19 residues. Germline V CDR1 and CDR2: WNHNN, SYGVQD (reference sequence). The V segment lost 0 bases and the J segment 0 bases; nucleotides outside the gene matches: 8. The CDR3 region has the DNA TGCGCCAGCAGTGAGTCCCGGTGGGCTAGCGGGAGCTCCTACAATGAGCAGTTCTTC. It specifies CASSESRWASGSSYNEQFF.